This T cell receptor beta chain was found in a study of blood T cells in healthy people across ages. Broader study findings: Using unsorted PBMCs precluded a conclusive naive versus antigen-experienced comparison.

CDR3 length: 15 amino acids. Germline CDR1 SGHRS, CDR2 YFSETQ. A second PCR, run for roughly 6 to 11 cycles, used a sample-barcoded 5' primer plus a J-beta primer mix. In TCRdb, the 5' RACE reads were re-called with MiXCR into one record per CDR3 protein. The sample includes 590,000 or so distinct CDR3 sequences, about 30% of them seen just once. To note about this clonotype: What it recognizes is unknown. Given a much more abundant clone one base away, this may be a read error.

The rearrangement uses TRBV5-1 and TRBJ2-7, with 8 bases lining up with TRBD2. Sequenced material: blood. The TCR was taken from an elderly woman in good health. Here the CDR3 DNA reads TGCTCCAGCAGCTTGAGCGGGGGATCCTCCTACGAGCAGTACTTC. Translated: CSSSLSGGSSYEQYF.